One sample yielded the 26 T cell receptor beta chains listed below, sequenced in a study of CD8 T cells in Susac syndrome (dated by TCRdb to the late 2010s). Library preparation used the immunoSEQ multiplex PCR assay. RNA was extracted using the RNeasy kit, and roughly 0.45 to 1 microgram was reverse transcribed with random hexamers. The raw public reads went through TCRdb reprocessing: fastp at Q25, MiXCR clone calling, in-frame beta chains kept. For every CDR3 protein sequence, its rows merge into one entry that carries the most common genes and DNA. This sample gives 170,000 or so distinct CDR3 sequences in total; approximately 95% of them show up just once. The top ten hold approximately 0.12% of the sample. The sequenced material came from CD4+ T cells from PBMCs. The receptors stem from a human donor with Susac syndrome.

The rearrangement uses TRBV19 and TRBJ2-7; D not certain. The germline V gene encodes CDR1 LNHDA and CDR2 SQIVND (reference sequence). Trimming removed 3 bases at V and 7 bases at J, with 13 bases between. There are 13 residues in the CDR3. The CDR3: CASSMDLLREQYF. The CDR3 DNA sequence: TGTGCCAGTAGTATGGACCTTCTGAGGGAGCAGTACTTC.

This chain joins TRBV15 and TRBJ2-3; 7 bases agree with TRBD2. Germline CDR1 reads LNHNV; CDR2 reads YYDKDF (reference sequence). Losses at the gene ends were 7 bases for V and 7 bases for J; bases not matched to a gene: 8. CDR3 length: 13 amino acids. This CDR3 reads CATNSGPRNTQYF. CDR3 bases: TGTGCCACCAATAGCGGGCCCCGCAATACGCAGTATTTT.

The chain joins TRBV5-1 to TRBJ2-7; D is perhaps TRBD1 or TRBD2 (5 bases each). The CDR3 is made up of 15 amino acids. CDR1 is SGHRS, CDR2 YFSETQ, per germline. The V end was cut by 6 bases, the J end by 2 bases, with 18 bases between. The CDR3 here is CASKVSRDGPYEQYF. The DNA of the CDR3 is TGCGCCAGCAAAGTCTCCCGGGACGGCCCCTACGAGCAGTACTTC.

This chain connects TRBV4-3 to TRBJ2-5; D uncertain. CDR1 LGHNA and CDR2 YSLEER come from the germline V gene. V was cut by 1 base and J by 5 bases, with 8 bases left in between. This CDR3 comprises 13 residues. CDR3 sequence: CASSQGLFETQYF. DNA of the CDR3: TGCGCCAGCAGCCAAGGCCTTTTTGAGACCCAGTACTTC.

This chain connects TRBV30 to TRBJ1-2, with no clear D. The CDR3 is 13 residues long. With 3 bases removed from V and 7 bases from J, the gap between germline ends came to 15 bases. The germline V gene has CDR1 GTSNPN and CDR2 SVGIG (reference sequence). DNA of the CDR3: TGTGCCTGGAGAAGAAGGTGGATGATTGGCTACACCTTC. Residues: CAWRRRWMIGYTF. The whole variable domain, filled in from reference TRBV30 and TRBJ1-2, reads SQTIHQWPATLVQPVGSPLSLECTVEGTSNPNLYWYRQAAGRGLQLLFYSVGIGQISSEVPQNLSASRPQDRQFILSSKKLLLSDSGFYLCAWRRRWMIGYTFGSGTRLTVV.

The V and J genes are TRBV5-1 and TRBJ2-2, with 8 bases that match TRBD1. CDR1 and CDR2 (germline): SGHRS, YFSETQ. The trim removed 5 bases at V and 4 bases at J, leaving 4 bases unmatched. CDR3 length: 14 amino acids. The CDR3 DNA reads as TGCGCCAGCAGTCCAGACAGGGGCACCGGGGAGCTGTTTTTT. It codes for CASSPDRGTGELFF. The full variable domain, its missing parts supplied by reference TRBV5-1 and TRBJ2-2, is KAGVTQTPRYLIKTRGQQVTLSCSPISGHRSVSWYQQTPGQGLQFLFEYFSETQRNKGNFPGRFSGRQFSNSRSEMNVSTLELGDSALYLCASSPDRGTGELFFGEGSRLTVL.

The V call is TRBV13, the J call TRBJ2-7; 7 nucleotides agree with TRBD1. Germline assignment: CDR1 PRHDT and CDR2 FYEKMQ (reference sequence). CDR3 length: 16 amino acids. V was pared by 4 bases and J by 3 bases, with 12 bases of the junction left unmatched. This CDR3 reads CASSSFRTGPHYEQYV. The CDR3 nucleotides are TGTGCCAGCAGCTCATTCCGGACAGGTCCGCACTACGAGCAGTACGTC.

This chain connects TRBV7-8 to TRBJ2-3; D remains ambiguous. This CDR3 spans 11 amino acids. The V end was cut by 8 bases, the J end by 0 bases, with 3 bases between. CDR1 is SGHVS, CDR2 FQNEAQ, per germline. CDR3 protein: CASWSTDTQYF. DNA for the CDR3: TGTGCCAGCTGGAGCACAGATACGCAGTATTTT.

This rearrangement joins TRBV2 to TRBJ2-7; 8 bases fit TRBD1. The germline V gene encodes CDR1 SNHLY and CDR2 FYNNEI. The CDR3 length is 14 residues. Trimming took 6 bases from V and 4 from J; bases not matched to a gene: 8. CDR3 DNA sequence: TGTGCCAGCAGCAGGGGACAGGCGGTTTACGAGCAGTACTTC. It yields the protein CASSRGQAVYEQYF.

The rearrangement joins TRBV12-3 or TRBV12-4 to TRBJ1-5; D is unresolved. Trimming removed 6 bases from V and 4 bases from J, with 7 bases in between. This CDR3 is built from 12 residues. The chain's CDR3 is CASSTTNQPQHF. For the CDR3, the DNA is TGTGCCAGCAGCACCACTAATCAGCCCCAGCATTTT.

This chain links TRBV20-1 with TRBJ2-4; D is uncertain. The germline V gene encodes CDR1 DFQATT and CDR2 SNEGSKA (reference sequence). CDR3 length equals 12 residues. V lost 5 bases and J 3 bases, leaving 8 bases between the germline ends. CDR3 in DNA: TGCAGTGCTGGGGTCGACAAAAACATTCAGTACTTC. Its protein is CSAGVDKNIQYF.

This chain uses TRBV5-1 with TRBJ2-1; D possibly corresponds to TRBD2 (5 bases). V shed 0 bases and J shed 5 bases, with 12 bases lying between them. The CDR3 has 15 amino acids. CDR1 SGHRS and CDR2 YFSETQ come from the germline V gene. CDR3 nucleotides: TGCGCCAGCAGCTTGGATCCTAGCATCCACAATGAGCAGTTCTTC. Protein product: CASSLDPSIHNEQFF.

The rearrangement links TRBV18 to TRBJ2-1, with unresolved D. CDR1 is KGHSH and CDR2 is LQKENI in the germline V gene. There are 13 residues in the CDR3. Deletions cut 3 bases from V and 7 bases from J, with 10 bases between. The CDR3 sequence is CASSPPGINEQFF. The DNA of the CDR3 is TGTGCCAGCTCACCTCCAGGTATAAATGAGCAGTTCTTC.

The rearrangement uses TRBV19 and TRBJ2-7; 11 nucleotides agree with TRBD1. This CDR3 has 15 residues. Germline assignment: CDR1 LNHDA and CDR2 SQIVND (reference sequence). V lost 3 bases and J lost 5; bases outside the gene matches: 6. Here the CDR3 DNA reads TGTGCCAGTAGTATTGTGGGACAGGGGGTCCACGAGCAGTACGTC. Residues: CASSIVGQGVHEQYV.

This chain joins TRBV12-3 or TRBV12-4 and TRBJ2-2; D is unresolved. The CDR3 is 17 amino acids. Trimming pared 5 bases from V and 2 bases from J, leaving 18 bases between. The CDR3 sequence: CASSRLRPNLNTGELFF. CDR3 DNA: TGTGCCAGCAGTCGGCTCCGACCCAATCTTAACACCGGGGAGCTGTTTTTT.

This chain links TRBV10-3 with TRBJ2-7; D not certain. Trimming cost V 4 bases and J 10 bases, with 17 bases left between them. CDR1 ENHRY and CDR2 SYGVKD come from the germline V gene. CDR3 length: 13 amino acids. CDR3 protein: CAISGAAEANQYV. As DNA, the CDR3 is TGTGCCATCAGTGGGGCCGCTGAGGCTAATCAGTACGTC.

The rearrangement uses TRBV15 and TRBJ2-5; 9 nucleotides align to TRBD2. The length of the CDR3 is 17 residues. The J segment lost 1 base and the V segment lost 5 bases, leaving 11 bases of the junction unmatched. CDR1 is LNHNV, CDR2 YYDKDF, per germline (reference sequence). The DNA for the CDR3 is TGTGCCACCAGCTCAATTAGGCGACTAGCGGCCCAAGAGACCCAGTACTTC. Translating gives CATSSIRRLAAQETQYF.

The V call is TRBV15, the J call TRBJ2-7; tentative D call: TRBD1 (6 bases). Trimming cost V 3 bases and J 6 bases, with 15 bases left between them. The CDR3 covers 14 residues. Germline loops: CDR1 LNHNV, CDR2 YYDKDF (reference sequence). CDR3 DNA: TGTGCCACCAGCAGCCAACGACAGGACGGCGAGCAGTACTTC. Amino acid sequence: CATSSQRQDGEQYF. The full variable domain, rest sourced from reference TRBV15 and TRBJ2-7, is DAMVIQNPRYQVTQFGKPVTLSCSQTLNHNVMYWYQQKSSQAPKLLFHYYDKDFNNEADTPDNFQSRRPNTSFCFLDIRSPGLGDTAMYLCATSSQRQDGEQYFGPGTRLTVT.

The chain is built from TRBV10-3 and TRBJ2-1, with unresolved D. The germline V gene has CDR1 ENHRY and CDR2 SYGVKD. The V gene lost 6 bases and the J gene lost 8 bases, with 8 bases spanning the gap. This CDR3 comprises 11 residues. The CDR3 DNA reads as TGTGCCATCAGCGGGCCGGATGAGCAGTTCTTC. Amino acids: CAISGPDEQFF.

Only one count was recorded for this clonotype. The V gene is TRBV2, the J gene TRBJ2-1; D possibly matches TRBD1 or TRBD2 (6 bases each). The CDR3 runs 14 residues. Germline values: CDR1 SNHLY, CDR2 FYNNEI. This CDR3 reads CAGGTTSSYNEQFF. In DNA form, the CDR3 reads TGTGCAGGGGGGACGACGAGCTCCTACAATGAGCAGTTCTTC. Full variable domain (rest looked up from reference TRBV2 and TRBJ2-1): EPEVTQTPSHQVTQMGQEVILRCVPISNHLYFYWYRQILGQKVEFLVSFYNNEISEKSEIFDDQFSVERPDGSNFTLKIRSTKLEDSAMYFCAGGTTSSYNEQFFGPGTRLTVL.

The chain has TRBV29-1 and TRBJ2-5; TRBD2 matches at 7 bases. The V and J ends lost 2 bases and 5 bases, in that order; junction bases with no gene match: 11. Germline loops: CDR1 SQVTM, CDR2 ANQGSEA. The CDR3 runs 15 residues. The CDR3 DNA reads as TGCAGCGTTGAAATATTAGCGGGCCGAGGGGAGACCCAGTACTTC. Its protein product is CSVEILAGRGETQYF.

The CDR3 sequence is CASSSQDRGNEKLFF. The CDR3 region has the DNA TGTGCCAGCAGCTCGCAGGACCGAGGCAATGAAAAACTGTTTTTT. The chain carries TRBV7-9 and TRBJ1-4; D gene uncertain. Germline V lookup: CDR1 SEHNR, CDR2 FQNEAQ (reference sequence). The CDR3 extends over 15 amino acids. V lost 4 bases to trimming and J lost 5 bases, with 14 bases between them.

V gene TRBV29-1 combines with J gene TRBJ2-3; 7 bases fit TRBD2. In germline, CDR1 is SQVTM, CDR2 ANQGSEA. This CDR3 has 14 residues. V trimming: 4 bases; J trimming: 0 bases; junction bases outside the gene matches: 4. CDR3 sequence (DNA): TGCAGCGTTGTGGGGCGGGGGAGCACAGATACGCAGTATTTT. Amino acid sequence: CSVVGRGSTDTQYF.

The chain carries TRBV12-3 or TRBV12-4 and TRBJ2-1, with 10 bases identical to TRBD1. The CDR3 has 15 amino acids. With V trimmed by 6 bases and J by 0 bases, 2 bases remained unmatched. CDR3 residues: CASRRTGGSYNEQFF. The CDR3 bases are TGTGCCAGCAGGAGGACAGGGGGCTCCTACAATGAGCAGTTCTTC.

V is TRBV5-4 and J is TRBJ2-7, with 10 positions matching TRBD2. The germline CDR1 and CDR2 sequences are SGHNT and YYREEE (reference sequence). The CDR3 totals 15 residues. V was pared by 0 bases and J by 5 bases, with 5 bases of the junction left unmatched. The chain's CDR3 is CASSLDSGRSNEQYF. DNA of the CDR3: TGTGCCAGCAGCTTGGATAGCGGGAGGAGTAACGAGCAGTACTTC. Based on the CDR3 plus reference TRBV5-4 and TRBJ2-7, the full variable domain is ETGVTQSPTHLIKTRGQQVTLRCSSQSGHNTVSWYQQALGQGPQFIFQYYREEENGRGNFPPRFSGLQFPNYSSELNVNALELDDSALYLCASSLDSGRSNEQYFGPGTRLTVT.

This chain connects TRBV20-1 to TRBJ2-5, with 12 bases aligning to TRBD2. Germline V gives CDR1 DFQATT, CDR2 SNEGSKA (reference sequence). CDR3 length equals 17 residues. With V trimmed by 0 bases and J by 5 bases, 10 bases remained unmatched. The CDR3 nucleotides read TGCAGTGCTAGAGATCTCCGAGGCACTAGCGGGAGGGAGACCCAGTACTTC. The encoded protein is CSARDLRGTSGRETQYF.